This T cell receptor beta chain comes out of a study of regulatory T cells in long-lasting Graves disease. Time point described: persistent/refractory GD, antithyroid drugs over 5 years with positive TRAb. The TCR library was prepared using RNA isolated from PBMCs. HTBI primers from iRepertoire and Arm-PCR of CDR3 regions yielded the TCR beta libraries. TCRdb used MiXCR to reprocess the multiplex PCR reads, holding one entry per CDR3 protein. The sample includes roughly 300,000 distinct CDR3 sequences, around 23% of them seen just once. Germline CDR1 is SGHDT and CDR2 is YYEEEE. Trimming pared 6 bases from V and 0 bases from J, leaving 9 bases between. CDR3 length equals 13 residues. This clonotype was seen ten or more times.

The rearrangement uses TRBV5-6 and TRBJ1-1; D is unclear. The source is a female donor with Graves disease. This specimen was peripheral blood mononuclear cells (PBMCs), taken when the disease was refractory, from a patient treated with antithyroid drugs. The CDR3 here is CASKFVMNTEAFF. Here the CDR3 DNA reads TGTGCCAGCAAGTTCGTGATGAACACTGAAGCTTTCTTT.